The 30 T cell receptor beta chains reported below all come from one sample, sequenced in a study of blood T cell repertoires in COVID-19 (TCRdb year 2020). Libraries were constructed by the immunoSEQ multiplex PCR assay. TCRdb carries this immuneACCESS record with in-frame sequences only. Its versions omit some clonotypes, under half of them owing to an unresolved V gene in the studies checked, with the rest unexplained. The sample table records 490,000 or so clones; roughly nine tenths of these occur just once. Of the sample, around 8% falls within the top ten clones. Sequencing input: PBMCs or T cells enriched from blood (not recorded which). These receptors were taken from a woman aged 60-70 years who had recovered from COVID-19.

The table lists this clone with a count of one. V gene TRBV4-1 combines with J gene TRBJ2-4, with TRBD1 identical over 11 bases. Germline loops: CDR1 MGHRA, CDR2 YSYEKL. This CDR3 region has 15 residues. The trim removed 2 bases at V and 6 bases at J, leaving 3 bases unmatched. The CDR3 bases are TGCGCCAGCAGCCAAATCGGGACAGGGGGAAACATTCAGTACTTC. Protein sequence: CASSQIGTGGNIQYF.

The chain links TRBV25-1 to TRBJ1-6, with 9 bases matching TRBD1. CDR3 size: 18 residues. The germline CDR1 and CDR2 sequences are MGHDK and SYGVNS. V was clipped by 5 bases and J by 2 bases; unmatched bases: 10. Written as DNA, the CDR3 is TGTGCCAGCAGTACGGGACAGGGAAGTGGGGCCTATAATTCACCCCTCCACTTT. It yields the protein CASSTGQGSGAYNSPLHF.

The chain recombines TRBV19 with TRBJ2-7; maybe TRBD2 (6 bases). The V end was cut by 6 bases, the J end by 0 bases, with 12 bases between. Per the germline V gene, CDR1 is LNHDA and CDR2 is SQIVND (reference sequence). The CDR3 loop spans 14 amino acids. CDR3 DNA sequence: TGTGCCAGTAGCCCGGGACTGATCTCCTACGAGCAGTACTTC. It encodes CASSPGLISYEQYF.

The chain uses TRBV5-1 and TRBJ1-5, with a tentative D call TRBD1 (5 bases). The CDR3 contains 14 residues. CDR1 SGHRS and CDR2 YFSETQ come from the germline V gene. V shed 1 base and J shed 10 bases, with 15 bases lying between them. The CDR3 region is CASSLNPGKLPQHF. The CDR3 DNA sequence: TGCGCCAGCAGCTTGAACCCAGGGAAGTTACCCCAGCATTTT.

The chain joins TRBV5-1 to TRBJ2-3; D uncertain. Trimming removed 1 base from V and 2 bases from J, with 11 bases in between. The CDR3 totals 15 residues. Germline V gene sequence: CDR1 SGHRS, CDR2 YFSETQ. The CDR3 nucleotides are TGCGCCAGCAGCTTGTATGGCCTGGTCACAGATACGCAGTATTTT. Translation: CASSLYGLVTDTQYF.

This clone was detected a few times. V gene TRBV7-9 combines with J gene TRBJ1-5; D gene uncertain. The germline gives CDR1 SEHNR, CDR2 FQNEAQ (reference sequence). V dropped 1 base and J dropped 5 bases, with 9 bases sitting between them. The CDR3 loop spans 14 amino acids. The CDR3 nucleotides read TGTGCCAGCAGCTTAGGGCACGTTGATCAGCCCCAGCATTTT. Protein sequence: CASSLGHVDQPQHF. Filled out from reference TRBV7-9 and TRBJ1-5, the complete variable domain reads DTGVSQNPRHKITKRGQNVTFRCDPISEHNRLYWYRQTLGQGPEFLTYFQNEAQLEKSRLLSDRFSAERPKGSFSTLEIQRTEQGDSAMYLCASSLGHVDQPQHFGDGTRLSIL.

V and J are TRBV6-2 or TRBV6-3 and TRBJ2-7; tentatively, D is TRBD1 (5 bases). V lost 5 bases to trimming and J lost 2 bases, with 13 bases between them. Germline CDR1 is MNHEY and CDR2 is SVGEGT. The length of the CDR3 is 14 residues. The CDR3 sequence: CASSGRSDTYEQYF. CDR3 sequence (DNA): TGTGCCAGCAGTGGTAGGTCGGACACCTACGAGCAGTACTTC.

V is TRBV12-3 or TRBV12-4 and J is TRBJ2-3; D is unclear. This CDR3 contains 12 residues. The ends were cut back, 6 bases at V and 2 bases at J, with 6 bases in the middle. The CDR3 nucleotides read TGTGCCAGCAGGCAGAACACAGATACGCAGTATTTT. Its translation is CASRQNTDTQYF.

The chain is built from TRBV7-2 and TRBJ2-5; 7 bases are a match to TRBD1. The V and J ends lost 1 base and 4 bases, in that order; junction bases with no gene match: 6. Germline-derived CDR1 and CDR2 are SGHTA and FQGNSA. The length of the CDR3 is 15 residues. The CDR3 sequence is CASSLGQGVGETQYF. Written as DNA, the CDR3 is TGTGCCAGCAGCTTAGGACAGGGAGTAGGAGAGACCCAGTACTTC.

This chain connects TRBV19 to TRBJ1-3; 9 bases are a match to TRBD1. This CDR3 contains 14 residues. V dropped 6 bases and J dropped 4; count of bases not matched to a gene: 4. Germline values: CDR1 LNHDA, CDR2 SQIVND (reference sequence). The CDR3 region is CASRRTGVGNTIYF. In DNA form, the CDR3 reads TGTGCCAGTAGGCGGACAGGGGTAGGAAACACCATATATTTT.

The CDR3 bases are TGCGCCAGCAGCTTTGAGACAGCTGGGAACACTGAAGCTTTCTTT. Protein sequence: CASSFETAGNTEAFF. This rearrangement joins TRBV5-1 to TRBJ1-1, with a weak D call TRBD1 (5 bases). V was pared by 2 bases and J by 1 base, with 12 bases between. The CDR3 consists of 15 residues. From germline, CDR1 is SGHRS and CDR2 YFSETQ.

The V and J genes are TRBV29-1 and TRBJ1-1; D is ambiguous. CDR1 SQVTM and CDR2 ANQGSEA come from the germline V gene. The CDR3 is 11 residues long. Trimming took off 1 base at V and 11 bases at J, with 11 bases between the two ends. The CDR3 is CSVEASSRAFF. The CDR3 nucleotides read TGCAGCGTTGAAGCCTCGAGCCGGGCTTTCTTT.

The chain couples TRBV5-6 to TRBJ2-2, with D unresolved. V was shortened by 0 bases and J by 8 bases, with 11 bases between the two germline ends. CDR3 length: 14 residues. CDR1 SGHDT and CDR2 YYEEEE come from the germline V gene. DNA for the CDR3: TGTGCCAGCAGCTTGGCAGGTCATGGAGGGGAGCTGTTTTTT. Encoded protein: CASSLAGHGGELFF.

The rearrangement uses TRBV2 and TRBJ1-6, with 7 bases matching TRBD1. The CDR3 runs to 14 residues. CDR1 and CDR2 (germline): SNHLY, FYNNEI. The trim removed 6 bases at V and 5 bases at J, leaving 4 bases unmatched. CDR3 loop: CASRIGTDNSPLHF. The CDR3 DNA sequence: TGTGCCAGCAGAATCGGGACAGATAATTCACCCCTCCACTTT.

This CDR3 is CASRLGQNAQETQYF. In nucleotides, the CDR3 is TGTGCCAGCCGTCTAGGACAGAACGCCCAAGAGACCCAGTACTTC. The chain is built from TRBV3-1 (or the pseudogene TRBV3-2) and TRBJ2-5; tentative D call: TRBD1 (6 bases). Germline-derived CDR1 and CDR2 are LGHDT and YNNKEL (reference sequence). V was clipped by 8 bases and J by 1 base, with 17 bases between them. The CDR3 runs to 15 residues.

This clone appeared a few times. The chain has TRBV24-1 and TRBJ1-2; D gene ambiguous. From germline, CDR1 is KGHDR and CDR2 SFDVKD. V was shortened by 6 bases and J by 5 bases, with 18 bases between the two germline ends. The CDR3 consists of 15 residues. Here the CDR3 DNA reads TGTGCCACCAGTCCGCGGGGATCATCGCCTTATGGCTACACCTTC. It translates to CATSPRGSSPYGYTF.

The chain combines TRBV2 with TRBJ2-1; the D gene is possibly TRBD2 (6 bases). Germline CDR1 is SNHLY and CDR2 is FYNNEI. The CDR3 totals 13 residues. Trimming took off 2 bases at V and 8 bases at J, with 10 bases between the two ends. The CDR3 nucleotides read TGTGCCAGCAGTGAATGGGGCGGGGATGAGCAGTTCTTC. Its protein product is CASSEWGGDEQFF.

The sample holds a few counts of this clone. The chain uses TRBV19 and TRBJ1-5; tentatively, D is TRBD1 (5 bases). V lost 3 bases and J lost 3, with 12 bases in between. Germline loops: CDR1 LNHDA, CDR2 SQIVND (reference sequence). The CDR3 spans 15 residues. Written as DNA, the CDR3 is TGTGCCAGTAGTATGGGGCAGTGGTCCAATCAGCCCCAGCATTTT. Protein: CASSMGQWSNQPQHF.

The J gene is TRBJ2-7, the V gene TRBV7-6; D is possibly TRBD1 (5 bases). The germline V gene encodes CDR1 SGHVS and CDR2 FNYEAQ. Between the trimmed V and J ends, which lost 5 bases and 0 bases, there was a span of 11 bases. This CDR3 spans 14 amino acids. As DNA, the CDR3 is TGTGCCAGCAGCCCGGACAAAAGCTCCTACGAGCAGTACTTC. This translates into CASSPDKSSYEQYF.

The chain combines TRBV2 with TRBJ2-3; TRBD2 matches at 14 bases. The CDR3 contains 18 residues. V lost 5 bases, J lost 4 bases, and 11 bases stayed unmatched. The germline gives CDR1 SNHLY, CDR2 FYNNEI. The CDR3 is CASSLRLAGGLGADTQYF. In nucleotides, the CDR3 is TGTGCCAGCAGTTTACGACTAGCGGGGGGGCTCGGGGCAGATACGCAGTATTTT.

The chain uses TRBV19 and TRBJ2-1; possible D gene TRBD2, 5 bases. V was pared by 7 bases and J by 0 bases, with 16 bases between. The germline CDR1 and CDR2 sequences are LNHDA and SQIVND (reference sequence). The CDR3 has 16 amino acids. The DNA of the CDR3 is TGTGCCAGTACGCCGCTTTTTGGGAGCTCCTACAATGAGCAGTTCTTC. Residues: CASTPLFGSSYNEQFF.

This clone turned up a few times. A read error may explain this, as a much larger clone is one base away. Other DNA sequences of this sample code for an identical CDR3. The V gene is TRBV2, the J gene TRBJ1-2, with D perhaps TRBD1 (6 bases). CDR3 length: 12 amino acids. Deletions cut 5 bases from V and 2 bases from J, with 6 bases between. Germline V gene lookup returns CDR1 SNHLY and CDR2 FYNNEI. Here the CDR3 reads CASSTGNYGYTF. CDR3 nucleotide sequence: TGTGCCAGCAGTACAGGGAACTATGGCTACACCTTC.

The CDR3, as DNA: TGTGCCTGGAGTGTAGGGGTGGGAAAGGGGACAGATACGCAGTATTTT. Its translation is CAWSVGVGKGTDTQYF. V gene TRBV30 combines with J gene TRBJ2-3, with a weak D call TRBD1 (5 bases). Per the germline V gene, CDR1 is GTSNPN and CDR2 is SVGIG (reference sequence). V lost 0 bases and J 3 bases, leaving 16 bases between the germline ends. The CDR3 is 16 amino acids.

This chain joins TRBV7-9 and TRBJ1-4; 9 nucleotides line up with TRBD1. Trimming at V came to 5 bases and at J to 6 bases, leaving 4 bases not matched to a gene. CDR3 length: 14 amino acids. Germline assignment: CDR1 SEHNR and CDR2 FQNEAQ (reference sequence). The CDR3 DNA follows: TGTGCCAGCAGCCAGGGACAGGGTGATGAAAAACTGTTTTTT. This codes for CASSQGQGDEKLFF.

The chain has TRBV10-1 and TRBJ2-3; D is possibly TRBD1 (5 bases). Trimming pared 4 bases from V and 2 bases from J, leaving 10 bases between. Per germline, CDR1 WNHNN and CDR2 SYGVQD (reference sequence). This CDR3 region has 14 residues. The CDR3 coding sequence is TGCGCCAGCAGTGCGACAGAGAACACAGATACGCAGTATTTT. Encoded protein: CASSATENTDTQYF.

The chain has TRBV19 and TRBJ1-5, with D perhaps matching TRBD1 (5 bases). The V and J ends lost 4 bases and 6 bases respectively, with 7 bases between them. The V gene's germline CDR1 is LNHDA and CDR2 SQIVND (reference sequence). This CDR3 spans 12 amino acids. CDR3 DNA sequence: TGTGCCAGTAGTACAGGGTTTCAGCCCCAGCATTTT. Translated: CASSTGFQPQHF.

This clone was found a few times. The same CDR3 also results from other DNA sequences found in this sample. J is TRBJ1-6 and V is TRBV2, with 7 positions matching TRBD1. The CDR3 is 16 amino acids. Germline assignment: CDR1 SNHLY and CDR2 FYNNEI. The J segment lost 0 bases and the V segment lost 2 bases, leaving 1 base of the junction unmatched. This CDR3 is CASSEQGGSYNSPLHF. The DNA for the CDR3 is TGTGCCAGCAGTGAACAGGGGGGCTCCTATAATTCACCCCTCCACTTT.

This chain uses TRBV9 with TRBJ1-3, with a possible D match to TRBD1 (5 bases). The CDR3 has 14 amino acids. Germline CDR1 is SGDLS and CDR2 is YYNGEE. Trimming pared 3 bases from V and 8 bases from J, leaving 15 bases between. CDR3 amino acids: CASSEGRTGDTIYF. As DNA, the CDR3 is TGTGCCAGCAGCGAGGGAAGAACGGGGGACACCATATATTTT.

This rearrangement joins TRBV3-1 (or the pseudogene TRBV3-2) to TRBJ2-3; D perhaps matches TRBD2 (6 bases). From germline, CDR1 is LGHDT and CDR2 YNNKEL (reference sequence). Trimming left V 2 bases short and J 6 bases short, with 18 bases between. The CDR3 spans 16 residues. CDR3 sequence: CASSQLGGPTVDTQYF. For the CDR3, the DNA is TGTGCCAGCAGCCAATTGGGGGGTCCCACGGTGGATACGCAGTATTTT.

The V call is TRBV11-2, the J call TRBJ1-6, with a weak D call TRBD1 (5 bases). Germline values: CDR1 SGHAT, CDR2 FQNNGV. With 0 bases removed from V and 5 bases from J, the gap between germline ends came to 14 bases. CDR3 size: 17 residues. The CDR3 DNA is TGTGCCAGCAGCTTAGATCGGCTAGGCAGGGATAATTCACCCCTCCACTTT. Its protein is CASSLDRLGRDNSPLHF.